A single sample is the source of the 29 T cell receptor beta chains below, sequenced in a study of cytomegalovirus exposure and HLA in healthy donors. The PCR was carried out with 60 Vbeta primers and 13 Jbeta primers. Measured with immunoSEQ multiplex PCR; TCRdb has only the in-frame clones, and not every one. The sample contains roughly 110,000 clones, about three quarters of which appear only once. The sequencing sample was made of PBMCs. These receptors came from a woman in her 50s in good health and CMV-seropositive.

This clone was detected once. The CDR3 coding sequence is TGTGCCAGCTCCCCATACACGAACCTCGGGCAGCCCCAGCATTTT. Translation gives CASSPYTNLGQPQHF. V gene TRBV18 combines with J gene TRBJ1-5; D is unresolved. Germline V gene data show CDR1 as KGHSH and CDR2 as LQKENI. The ends were cut back, 6 bases at V and 7 bases at J, with 19 bases in the middle. This CDR3 has 15 residues. The full variable domain, with the rest looked up from reference TRBV18 and TRBJ1-5, is NAGVMQNPRHLVRRRGQEARLRCSPMKGHSHVYWYRQLPEEGLKFMVYLQKENIIDESGMPKERFSAEFPKEGPSILRIQQVVRGDSAAYFCASSPYTNLGQPQHFGDGTRLSIL.

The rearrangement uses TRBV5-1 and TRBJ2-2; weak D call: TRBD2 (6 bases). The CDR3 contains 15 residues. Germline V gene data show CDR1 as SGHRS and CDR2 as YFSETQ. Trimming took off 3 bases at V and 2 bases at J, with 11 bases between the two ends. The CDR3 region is CASSSLAGNTGELFF. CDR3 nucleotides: TGCGCCAGCAGCTCGCTGGCGGGAAACACCGGGGAGCTGTTTTTT.

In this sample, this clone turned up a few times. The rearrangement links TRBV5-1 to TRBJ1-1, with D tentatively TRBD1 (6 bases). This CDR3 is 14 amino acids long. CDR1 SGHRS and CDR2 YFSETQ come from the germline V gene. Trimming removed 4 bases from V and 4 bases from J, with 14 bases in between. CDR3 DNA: TGCGCCAGCAGCGACCGACAGGCGGGCACTGAAGCTTTCTTT. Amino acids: CASSDRQAGTEAFF.

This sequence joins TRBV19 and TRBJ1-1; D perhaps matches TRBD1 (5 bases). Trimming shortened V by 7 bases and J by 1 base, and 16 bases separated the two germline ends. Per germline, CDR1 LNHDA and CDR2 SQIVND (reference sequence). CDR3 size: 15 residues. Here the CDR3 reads CASNHPRGGNTEAFF. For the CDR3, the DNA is TGTGCCAGTAACCATCCCCGGGGGGGGAACACTGAAGCTTTCTTT.

This CDR3 is CASSLDRFGYTF. The DNA for the CDR3 is TGCGCCAGCAGCTTGGACAGATTCGGCTACACCTTC. The chain combines TRBV5-1 with TRBJ1-2; D is unclear. Germline CDR1 and CDR2: SGHRS and YFSETQ. Trimming took off 0 bases at V and 8 bases at J, with 8 bases between the two ends. The CDR3 is made up of 12 amino acids.

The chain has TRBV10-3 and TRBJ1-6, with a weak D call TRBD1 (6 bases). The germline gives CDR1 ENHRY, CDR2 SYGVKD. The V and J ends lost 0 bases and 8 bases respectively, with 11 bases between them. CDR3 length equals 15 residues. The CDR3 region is CAISESKGVYSPLHF. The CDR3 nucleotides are TGTGCCATCAGTGAGTCGAAGGGGGTGTATTCACCCCTCCACTTT.

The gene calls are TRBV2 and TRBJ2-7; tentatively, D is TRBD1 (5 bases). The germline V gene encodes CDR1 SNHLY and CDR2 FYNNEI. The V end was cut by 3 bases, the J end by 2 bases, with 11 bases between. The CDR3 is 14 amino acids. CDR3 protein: CASSEAGWAYEQYF. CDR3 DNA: TGTGCCAGCAGTGAGGCAGGGTGGGCCTACGAGCAGTACTTC.

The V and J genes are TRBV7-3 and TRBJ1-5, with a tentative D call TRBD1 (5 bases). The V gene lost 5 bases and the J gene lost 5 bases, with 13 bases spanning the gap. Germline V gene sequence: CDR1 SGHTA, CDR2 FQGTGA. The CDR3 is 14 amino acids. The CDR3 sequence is CASSPSGGDQPQHF. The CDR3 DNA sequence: TGTGCCAGCAGCCCCTCCGGGGGGGATCAGCCCCAGCATTTT.

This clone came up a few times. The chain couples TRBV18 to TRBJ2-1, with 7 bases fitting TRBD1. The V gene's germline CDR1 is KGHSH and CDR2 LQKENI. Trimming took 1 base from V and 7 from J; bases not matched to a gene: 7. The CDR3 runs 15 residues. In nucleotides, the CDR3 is TGTGCCAGCTCACCACAAGAGGGGGCGATAAATGAGCAGTTCTTC. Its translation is CASSPQEGAINEQFF.

This chain's CDR3 is CASSTRTGGNEKLFF. As DNA, the CDR3 is TGTGCCAGTAGTACCCGGACAGGGGGTAATGAAAAACTGTTTTTT. The chain joins TRBV19 to TRBJ1-4; 10 bases agree with TRBD1. The CDR3 extends over 15 amino acids. Trimming at V came to 4 bases and at J to 4 bases, leaving 3 bases not matched to a gene. The germline gives CDR1 LNHDA, CDR2 SQIVND (reference sequence). Together with reference TRBV19 and TRBJ1-4, the CDR3 gives the full variable domain: DGGITQSPKYLFRKEGQNVTLSCEQNLNHDAMYWYRQDPGQGLRLIYYSQIVNDFQKGDIAEGYSVSREKKESFPLTVTSAQKNPTAFYLCASSTRTGGNEKLFFGSGTQLSVL.

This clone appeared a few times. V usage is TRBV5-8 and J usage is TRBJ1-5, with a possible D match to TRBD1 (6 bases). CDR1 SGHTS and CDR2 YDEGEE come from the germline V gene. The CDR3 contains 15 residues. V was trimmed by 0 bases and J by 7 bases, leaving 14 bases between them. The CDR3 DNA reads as TGTGCCAGCAGCTTGGGACAGGCGCTTTTACAGCCCCAGCATTTT. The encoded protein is CASSLGQALLQPQHF.

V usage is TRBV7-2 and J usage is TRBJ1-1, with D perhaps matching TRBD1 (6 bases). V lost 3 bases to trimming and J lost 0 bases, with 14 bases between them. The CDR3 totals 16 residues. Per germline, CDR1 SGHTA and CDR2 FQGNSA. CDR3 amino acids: CASSLDRVLMNTEAFF. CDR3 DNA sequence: TGTGCCAGCAGCTTGGACAGAGTACTCATGAACACTGAAGCTTTCTTT.

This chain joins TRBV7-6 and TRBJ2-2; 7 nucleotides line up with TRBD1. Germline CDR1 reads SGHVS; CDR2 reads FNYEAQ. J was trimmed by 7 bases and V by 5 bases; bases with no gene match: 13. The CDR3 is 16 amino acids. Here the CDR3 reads CASSRRRQGRVGELFF. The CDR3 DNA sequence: TGTGCCAGCAGCCGTCGCCGACAGGGTCGGGTCGGGGAGCTGTTTTTT.

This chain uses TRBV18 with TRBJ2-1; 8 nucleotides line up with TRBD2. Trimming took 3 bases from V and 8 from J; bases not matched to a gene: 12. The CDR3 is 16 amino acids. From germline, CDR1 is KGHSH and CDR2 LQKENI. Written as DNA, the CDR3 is TGTGCCAGCTCACCCCTCGGGGGGGCCTATAGCCATGAGCAGTTCTTC. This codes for CASSPLGGAYSHEQFF.

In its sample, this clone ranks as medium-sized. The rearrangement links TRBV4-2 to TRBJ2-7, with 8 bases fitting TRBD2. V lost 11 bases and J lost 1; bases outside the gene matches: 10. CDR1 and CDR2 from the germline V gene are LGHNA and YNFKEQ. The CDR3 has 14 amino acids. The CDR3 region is CASGPQRGSYEQYF. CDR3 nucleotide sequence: TGTGCCTCTGGGCCCCAGCGGGGGTCCTACGAGCAGTACTTC.

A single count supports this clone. CDR3 protein: CASSFGNEETQYF. For the CDR3, the DNA is TGTGCCAGCAGCTTTGGTAATGAAGAGACCCAGTACTTC. V and J are TRBV12-1 and TRBJ2-5; TRBD2, the table's D call, was not compared with the DNA. TRBV12-1 is a pseudogene locus. The CDR3 length is 13 residues.

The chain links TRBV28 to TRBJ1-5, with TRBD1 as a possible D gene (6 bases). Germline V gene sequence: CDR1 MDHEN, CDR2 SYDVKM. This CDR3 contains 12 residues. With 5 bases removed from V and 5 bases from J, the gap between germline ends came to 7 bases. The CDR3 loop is CASSGQYQPQHF. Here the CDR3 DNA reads TGTGCCAGCAGTGGACAGTATCAGCCCCAGCATTTT.

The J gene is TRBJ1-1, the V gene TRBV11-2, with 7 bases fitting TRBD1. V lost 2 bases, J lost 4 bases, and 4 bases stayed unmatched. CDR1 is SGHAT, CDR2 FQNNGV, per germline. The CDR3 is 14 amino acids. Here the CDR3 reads CASSLPTGSTEAFF. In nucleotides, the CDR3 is TGTGCCAGCAGCTTACCGACAGGGAGCACTGAAGCTTTCTTT.

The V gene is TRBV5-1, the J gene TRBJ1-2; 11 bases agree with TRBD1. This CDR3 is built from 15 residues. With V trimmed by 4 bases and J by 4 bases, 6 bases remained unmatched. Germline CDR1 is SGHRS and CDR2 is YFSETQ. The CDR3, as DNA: TGCGCCAGCAGCGTCCGGACAGGGGGCGGCTATGGCTACACCTTC. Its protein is CASSVRTGGGYGYTF.

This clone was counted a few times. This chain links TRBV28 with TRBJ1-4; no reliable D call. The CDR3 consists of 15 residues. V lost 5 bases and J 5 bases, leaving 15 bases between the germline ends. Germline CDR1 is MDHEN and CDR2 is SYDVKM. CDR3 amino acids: CASSPQTLANEKLFF. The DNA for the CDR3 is TGTGCCAGCAGTCCCCAGACACTGGCCAATGAAAAACTGTTTTTT.

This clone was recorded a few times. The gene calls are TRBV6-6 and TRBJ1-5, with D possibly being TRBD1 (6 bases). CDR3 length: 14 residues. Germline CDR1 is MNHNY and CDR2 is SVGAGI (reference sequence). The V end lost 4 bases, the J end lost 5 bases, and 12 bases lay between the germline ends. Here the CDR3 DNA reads TGTGCCAGCAGTTCCGACAGGTATTATCAGCCCCAGCATTTT. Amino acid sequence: CASSSDRYYQPQHF.

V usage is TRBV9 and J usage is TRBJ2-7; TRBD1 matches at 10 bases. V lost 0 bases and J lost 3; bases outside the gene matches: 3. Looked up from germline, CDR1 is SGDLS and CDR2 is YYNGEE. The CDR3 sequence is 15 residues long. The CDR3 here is CASSVGTGGYYEQYF. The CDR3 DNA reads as TGTGCCAGCAGCGTAGGGACAGGGGGTTACTACGAGCAGTACTTC.

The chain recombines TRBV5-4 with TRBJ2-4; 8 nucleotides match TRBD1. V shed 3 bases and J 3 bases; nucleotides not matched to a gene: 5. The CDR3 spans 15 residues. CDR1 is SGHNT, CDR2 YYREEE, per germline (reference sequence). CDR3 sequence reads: CASSSGQGGKNIQYF. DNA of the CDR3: TGTGCCAGCAGCTCCGGACAGGGAGGCAAAAACATTCAGTACTTC.

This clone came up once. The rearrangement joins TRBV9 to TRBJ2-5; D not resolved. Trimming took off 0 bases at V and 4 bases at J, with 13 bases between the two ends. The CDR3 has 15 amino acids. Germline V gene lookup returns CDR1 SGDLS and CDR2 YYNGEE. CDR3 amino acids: CASSVGTIVGETQYF. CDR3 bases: TGTGCCAGCAGCGTAGGCACTATCGTGGGAGAGACCCAGTACTTC.

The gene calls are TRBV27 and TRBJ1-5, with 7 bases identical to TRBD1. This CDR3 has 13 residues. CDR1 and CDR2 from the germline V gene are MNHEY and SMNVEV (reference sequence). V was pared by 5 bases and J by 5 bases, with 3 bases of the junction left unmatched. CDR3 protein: CASSLTGDQPQHF. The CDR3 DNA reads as TGTGCCAGCAGTCTCACAGGGGATCAGCCCCAGCATTTT.

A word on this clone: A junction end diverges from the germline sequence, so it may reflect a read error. The CDR3 DNA follows: TGTTCCAGCAGCCAACAGACGCTAAATGAAGCTTTCTTT. It codes for CSSSQQTLNEAFF. V is TRBV7-9 and J is TRBJ1-1, with D unclear. The CDR3 runs 13 residues. Germline V gene sequence: CDR1 SEHNR, CDR2 FQNEAQ (reference sequence).

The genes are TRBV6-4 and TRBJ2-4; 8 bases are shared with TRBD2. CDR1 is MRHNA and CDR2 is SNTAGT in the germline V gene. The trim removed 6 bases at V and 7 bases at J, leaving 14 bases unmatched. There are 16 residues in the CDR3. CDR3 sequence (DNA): TGTGCCAGCAGCTCCCGGGGGGGGGCAGGAGGGAACATTCAGTACTTC. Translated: CASSSRGGAGGNIQYF.

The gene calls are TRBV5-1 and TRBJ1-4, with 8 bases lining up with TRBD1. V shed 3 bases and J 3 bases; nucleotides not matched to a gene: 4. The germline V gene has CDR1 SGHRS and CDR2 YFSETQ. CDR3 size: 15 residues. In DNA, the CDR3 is TGCGCCAGCAGCTCGATACAGGGGGCTAATGAAAAACTGTTTTTT. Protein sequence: CASSSIQGANEKLFF.

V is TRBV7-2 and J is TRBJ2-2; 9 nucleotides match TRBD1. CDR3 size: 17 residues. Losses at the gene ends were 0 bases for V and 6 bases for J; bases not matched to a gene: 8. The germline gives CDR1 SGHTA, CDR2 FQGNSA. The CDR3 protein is CASSLAVGTGSAGELFF. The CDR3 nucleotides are TGTGCCAGCAGCTTAGCAGTTGGGACAGGGTCGGCCGGGGAGCTGTTTTTT.